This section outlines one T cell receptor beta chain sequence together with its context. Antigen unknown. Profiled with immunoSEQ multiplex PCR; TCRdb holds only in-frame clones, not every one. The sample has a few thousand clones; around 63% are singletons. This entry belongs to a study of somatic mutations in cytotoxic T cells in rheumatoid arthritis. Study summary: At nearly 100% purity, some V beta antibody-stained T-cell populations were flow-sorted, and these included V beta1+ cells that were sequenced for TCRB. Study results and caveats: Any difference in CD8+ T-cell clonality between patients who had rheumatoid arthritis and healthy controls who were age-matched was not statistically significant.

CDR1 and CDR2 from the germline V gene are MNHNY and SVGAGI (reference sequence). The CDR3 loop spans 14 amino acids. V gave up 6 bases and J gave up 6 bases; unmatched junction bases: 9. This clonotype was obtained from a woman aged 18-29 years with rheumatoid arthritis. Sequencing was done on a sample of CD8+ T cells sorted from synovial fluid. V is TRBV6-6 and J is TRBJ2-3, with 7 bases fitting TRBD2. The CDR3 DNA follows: TGTGCCAGCAGCAGGGCGGGGGATCAGGATACGCAGTATTTT. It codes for CASSRAGDQDTQYF.